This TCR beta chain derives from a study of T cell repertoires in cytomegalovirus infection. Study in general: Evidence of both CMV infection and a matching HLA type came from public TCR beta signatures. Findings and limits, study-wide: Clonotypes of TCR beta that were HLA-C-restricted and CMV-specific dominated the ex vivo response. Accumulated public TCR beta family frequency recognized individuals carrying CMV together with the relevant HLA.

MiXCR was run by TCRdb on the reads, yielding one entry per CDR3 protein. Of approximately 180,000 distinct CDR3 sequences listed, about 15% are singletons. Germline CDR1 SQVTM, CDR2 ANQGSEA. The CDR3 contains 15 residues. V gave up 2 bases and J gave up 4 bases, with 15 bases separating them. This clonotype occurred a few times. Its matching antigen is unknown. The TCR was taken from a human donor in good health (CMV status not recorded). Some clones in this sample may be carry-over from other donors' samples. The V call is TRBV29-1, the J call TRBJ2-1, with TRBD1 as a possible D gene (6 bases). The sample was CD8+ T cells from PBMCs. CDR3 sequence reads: CSVEFEQGYYNEQFF. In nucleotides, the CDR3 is TGCAGCGTTGAATTCGAACAGGGTTATTACAATGAGCAGTTCTTC.